These T cell receptor beta chains were read from a single sample in a study of T cells after yellow fever vaccination. Each CDR3 protein is one row after TCRdb ran MiXCR on the 5' RACE reads. There are about 630,000 distinct CDR3 sequences in the sample; 9% to 15% occur only once, and under 15% lies in the top ten. The material sequenced was PBMCs, taken on the day of the yellow fever booster vaccination. The receptors were gathered from a man aged 25-45 years who received the YFV17D yellow fever vaccine. Each CDR3 is given without its conserved first and last residue.

J: TRBJ2-7
V: TRBV5-6
CDR3: ASSLTSQQY

J: TRBJ2-1
V: TRBV15
CDR3: ATSRVARLSVDEQF

J: TRBJ2-2
V: TRBV12-3/TRBV12-4
CDR3: ASTRGGGVGELF

J: TRBJ2-5
V: TRBV5-1
CDR3: ASSLRLAGGGETQY

J: TRBJ1-1
V: TRBV12-3/TRBV12-4
CDR3: ASSLGGTGGTEAF

J: TRBJ2-3
V: TRBV20-1
CDR3: SAERTSGMTSTDTQY

J: TRBJ2-5
V: TRBV29-1
CDR3: SVERGQNQETQY

J: TRBJ2-2
V: TRBV27
CDR3: ASSLEGQGASTGELF

J: TRBJ2-2
V: TRBV12-3/TRBV12-4
CDR3: ASETGTRLFANTGELF

J: TRBJ1-2
V: TRBV19
CDR3: ASSRNRVGYT

J: TRBJ2-1
V: TRBV7-9
CDR3: ASSLSTAYNEQF

J: TRBJ2-5
V: TRBV28
CDR3: ASSSPGTMKKETQY

J: TRBJ2-7
V: TRBV27
CDR3: ASSLKGTVFYEQY

J: TRBJ1-2
V: TRBV7-2
CDR3: ASSPLPGQGLGYT

J: TRBJ2-1
V: TRBV19
CDR3: ASSLLSRQFSYNEQF

J: TRBJ1-4
V: TRBV29-1
CDR3: SVEGFDEKLF

J: TRBJ1-5
V: TRBV5-1
CDR3: ASSLTGRPPQH

J: TRBJ2-5
V: TRBV19
CDR3: ASSTGAAETQY

J: TRBJ2-1
V: TRBV19
CDR3: ASSIRDYRYNEQF

J: TRBJ2-1
V: TRBV12-3/TRBV12-4
CDR3: ASSFSVAIRANEQF

J: TRBJ2-2
V: TRBV5-4
CDR3: ASSLGVAGVSGTGELF

J: TRBJ2-1
V: TRBV5-1
CDR3: ASRSRVAGVSNEQF

J: TRBJ2-2
V: TRBV5-1
CDR3: ASSLEAISFTGELF

J: TRBJ2-1
V: TRBV6-5
CDR3: ASSYAGTGSYNEQF

J: TRBJ2-5
V: TRBV20-1
CDR3: SATPTSGPQEETQY

J: TRBJ2-7
V: TRBV5-5
CDR3: ASSLGPQDSYEQY

J: TRBJ2-1
V: TRBV20-1
CDR3: SASRSGVQSEQF

J: TRBJ2-7
V: TRBV5-1
CDR3: ASSFKGPSYEQY

J: TRBJ2-3
V: TRBV3-1
CDR3: ASSQDPLAGEADTQY

J: TRBJ2-7
V: TRBV20-1
CDR3: SASAWGLSYEQY

J: TRBJ1-2
V: TRBV19
CDR3: ASNTGQNYGYT

J: TRBJ2-1
V: TRBV20-1
CDR3: SASGGPKWTEQF

J: TRBJ1-2
V: TRBV18
CDR3: ASSENRGYGYT

J: TRBJ2-7
V: TRBV9
CDR3: ASSVASRDYEQY

J: TRBJ1-5
V: TRBV6-6
CDR3: ASSYSPGQPQH

J: TRBJ1-6
V: TRBV6-5
CDR3: ASSYRFSYNSPLH

J: TRBJ1-2
V: TRBV29-1
CDR3: SPGRPYGYT

J: TRBJ2-2
V: TRBV6-2/TRBV6-3
CDR3: ASSRTGTVNTGELF

J: TRBJ1-6
V: TRBV21-1
CDR3: ASPGQESPLH

J: TRBJ2-7
V: TRBV20-1
CDR3: SARLSGFLSYEQY

J: TRBJ2-3
V: TRBV6-1
CDR3: ASRPTVTDTQY

J: TRBJ2-1
V: TRBV7-8
CDR3: ASNSRSGLEQF

J: TRBJ1-6
V: TRBV7-2
CDR3: ASSLAPSPLH

J: TRBJ2-1
V: TRBV5-1
CDR3: ASSLEGQAYNEQF

J: TRBJ2-1
V: TRBV20-1
CDR3: SARGRGLAGEFYNEQF

J: TRBJ2-1
V: TRBV6-5
CDR3: ASSSPGQGNNEQF

J: TRBJ2-1
V: TRBV20-1
CDR3: SATPGQGVGEQF

J: TRBJ1-6
V: TRBV7-2
CDR3: ASSFLDTGPPR

J: TRBJ2-2
V: TRBV20-1
CDR3: SARDPREGNTGELF

J: TRBJ2-1
V: TRBV7-2
CDR3: ASSHRRSADEQF

J: TRBJ1-2
V: TRBV24-1
CDR3: ATQDREVYGYT

J: TRBJ2-2
V: TRBV27
CDR3: ASQDVRRLGRELF

J: TRBJ2-3
V: TRBV3-1
CDR3: ASTDRAAADTQY

J: TRBJ2-2
V: TRBV7-9
CDR3: ASSFGTGVAGELF

J: TRBJ2-2
V: TRBV5-1
CDR3: ASTPTGNTGELF

J: TRBJ2-7
V: TRBV18
CDR3: ASAPQGVEQY

J: TRBJ2-5
V: TRBV7-9
CDR3: ASSLVGRYQETQY